This TCR beta chain was sequenced for a study of spatial heterogeneity in lung cancer. For the study at large: Detection consistently yielded more beta chains than alpha chains. Study-level results: More often at tumor resection than at routine follow-up, ubiquitous expanded tumor TCRs were detected in the blood.

Every cDNA TCR molecule received its own unique molecular identifier. From the 5' RACE reads, TCRdb called clonotypes with MiXCR, one entry per CDR3 protein. The sample yields 50,000 to 55,000 distinct CDR3 sequences, less than 9% seen once. Described time point: sample taken at primary tumor resection. Sequencing covered unsorted whole RNA taken from tumor, nontumor lung or frozen PBMC. Donation came from about 72 patients with untreated early-stage non-small cell lung cancer. Germline V gene lookup returns CDR1 SQVTM and CDR2 ANQGSEA. Losses at the gene ends were 5 bases for V and 9 bases for J; bases not matched to a gene: 10. This CDR3 is 13 amino acids long. This clonotype has a count of ten or more. Antigen unknown.

V usage is TRBV29-1 and J usage is TRBJ2-1, with TRBD1 identical over 7 bases. Here the sequenced sample was PBMCs, taken at surgery. This sequence originates from a female donor with early-stage non-small cell lung cancer. The CDR3 protein is CSVLRTGGGEQFF. As DNA, the CDR3 is TGCAGCGTTCTACGGACAGGTGGTGGTGAGCAGTTCTTC.